The 14 T cell receptor beta chains below come from one sample, sequenced in a study of blood T cell repertoires in COVID-19. The table came from immunoSEQ multiplex PCR; TCRdb's copy has only in-frame clones and leaves some out. This repertoire shows approximately 160,000 clones, 90% found once; its top ten account for roughly a sixth. The sample comprised peripheral blood. The receptor source for this set is a man aged 55-75 years with active or convalescent COVID-19.

The V and J genes are TRBV19 and TRBJ1-4; 8 nucleotides match TRBD1. Germline V gives CDR1 LNHDA, CDR2 SQIVND (reference sequence). This CDR3 comprises 15 residues. Unmatched junction bases numbered 2, after V lost 5 bases and J lost 0 bases. This chain's CDR3 is CASSDRGATNEKLFF. CDR3 sequence (DNA): TGTGCCAGTAGTGACAGGGGTGCAACTAATGAAAAACTGTTTTTT.

The genes are TRBV6-6 and TRBJ1-2, with a possible D match to TRBD1 (6 bases). CDR3 length equals 13 residues. Per the germline V gene, CDR1 is MNHNY and CDR2 is SVGAGI (reference sequence). V was shortened by 8 bases and J by 4 bases, with 14 bases between the two germline ends. This CDR3 is CASGGQIPYGYTF. CDR3 sequence (DNA): TGTGCCAGCGGAGGACAGATACCCTATGGCTACACCTTC.

The chain links TRBV19 to TRBJ1-5; 10 bases match TRBD1. Germline lookup yields CDR1 LNHDA and CDR2 SQIVND (reference sequence). This CDR3 spans 15 amino acids. With V trimmed by 6 bases and J by 2 bases, 4 bases remained unmatched. The CDR3 loop reads CASRLTGGRNQPQHF. For the CDR3, the DNA is TGTGCCAGTAGGCTGACAGGGGGCCGCAATCAGCCCCAGCATTTT.

This clone was counted a single time. The chain is built from TRBV9 and TRBJ2-5; possible D gene TRBD2, 6 bases. The germline V gene encodes CDR1 SGDLS and CDR2 YYNGEE. Trimming removed 3 bases from V and 4 bases from J, with 16 bases in between. The CDR3 covers 15 residues. The CDR3 region has the DNA TGTGCCAGCAGCGCGCGGGACCTGCGGGGAGAGACCCAGTACTTC. It is translated as CASSARDLRGETQYF.

The chain uses TRBV10-3 and TRBJ2-7; D is perhaps TRBD2 (5 bases). This CDR3 is 11 amino acids long. Trimming pared 10 bases from V and 2 bases from J, leaving 9 bases between. Germline CDR1 is ENHRY and CDR2 is SYGVKD. The CDR3, as DNA: TGTGCCAGCGGGTCTACCTACGAGCAGTACTTC. Translating it yields CASGSTYEQYF.

In its sample, this clone was seen a few times. Within the sample, other DNA sequences also encode this same CDR3. The chain is built from TRBV5-1 and TRBJ2-5, with 11 bases that match TRBD1. The CDR3 has 14 residues. Germline V gene sequence: CDR1 SGHRS, CDR2 YFSETQ. V shed 4 bases, J shed 4 bases, and the junction held 3 bases outside the gene matches. The chain's CDR3 is CASSPGQGGETQYF. CDR3 DNA: TGCGCCAGCAGCCCGGGACAGGGGGGAGAGACCCAGTACTTC. Full variable domain (outside the CDR3, taken from reference TRBV5-1 and TRBJ2-5): KAGVTQTPRYLIKTRGQQVTLSCSPISGHRSVSWYQQTPGQGLQFLFEYFSETQRNKGNFPGRFSGRQFSNSRSEMNVSTLELGDSALYLCASSPGQGGETQYFGPGTRLLVL.

V usage is TRBV5-6 and J usage is TRBJ2-7, with TRBD1 matching over 9 bases. CDR1 is SGHDT and CDR2 is YYEEEE in the germline V gene. The CDR3 covers 14 residues. V was pared by 6 bases and J by 4 bases, with 8 bases of the junction left unmatched. The CDR3 sequence is CASTTGTGLYEQYF. DNA for the CDR3: TGTGCCAGCACCACCGGGACAGGGTTATACGAGCAGTACTTC. The full variable domain, its missing parts supplied by reference TRBV5-6 and TRBJ2-7, is DAGVTQSPTHLIKTRGQQVTLRCSPKSGHDTVSWYQQALGQGPQFIFQYYEEEERQRGNFPDRFSGHQFPNYSSELNVNALLLGDSALYLCASTTGTGLYEQYFGPGTRLTVT.

The J gene is TRBJ1-2, the V gene TRBV27; tentatively, D is TRBD1 (5 bases). The V end was cut by 6 bases, the J end by 4 bases, with 15 bases between. This CDR3 is built from 14 residues. Germline V gene sequence: CDR1 MNHEY, CDR2 SMNVEV (reference sequence). Here the CDR3 reads CASRPPGGTYGYTF. In nucleotides, the CDR3 is TGTGCCAGCAGGCCCCCCGGGGGTACCTATGGCTACACCTTC.

V is TRBV28 and J is TRBJ1-5, with 7 positions matching TRBD1. Germline CDR1 is MDHEN and CDR2 is SYDVKM. The CDR3 runs to 16 residues. The J segment lost 5 bases and the V segment lost 10 bases, leaving 17 bases of the junction unmatched. For the CDR3, the DNA is TGTGCCACCAACCGCCTGACAGGGTCGATTTATCAGCCCCAGCATTTT. This translates into CATNRLTGSIYQPQHF.

V usage is TRBV5-1 and J usage is TRBJ1-1, with TRBD1 identical over 7 bases. The CDR3 extends over 15 amino acids. The germline V gene encodes CDR1 SGHRS and CDR2 YFSETQ. J gave up 8 bases and V 3 bases, and 13 bases lay outside the gene matches. CDR3 DNA sequence: TGCGCCAGCAGCTCTGGGGACAGTTCCCTTCGGGAAGCTTTCTTT. Its translation: CASSSGDSSLREAFF. The variable domain in full, with the rest retrieved from reference TRBV5-1 and TRBJ1-1, is KAGVTQTPRYLIKTRGQQVTLSCSPISGHRSVSWYQQTPGQGLQFLFEYFSETQRNKGNFPGRFSGRQFSNSRSEMNVSTLELGDSALYLCASSSGDSSLREAFFGQGTRLTVV.

The chain has TRBV19 and TRBJ1-1; D not resolved. Germline CDR1 and CDR2: LNHDA and SQIVND (reference sequence). The V end was cut by 2 bases, the J end by 3 bases, with 7 bases between. This CDR3 is built from 13 residues. The CDR3 reads CASSIREYTEAFF. The CDR3 DNA reads TGTGCCAGTAGTATAAGAGAATACACTGAAGCTTTCTTT. Filled out from reference TRBV19 and TRBJ1-1, the complete variable domain reads DGGITQSPKYLFRKEGQNVTLSCEQNLNHDAMYWYRQDPGQGLRLIYYSQIVNDFQKGDIAEGYSVSREKKESFPLTVTSAQKNPTAFYLCASSIREYTEAFFGQGTRLTVV.

J is TRBJ1-1 and V is TRBV19; D remains unclear. The CDR3 loop spans 14 amino acids. The ends were cut back, 3 bases at V and 1 base at J, with 9 bases in the middle. CDR1 and CDR2 (germline): LNHDA, SQIVND (reference sequence). In nucleotides, the CDR3 is TGTGCCAGTAGTATTGCGGCAGCGAACACTGAAGCTTTCTTT. Protein product: CASSIAAANTEAFF.

This clone was seen once. The chain combines TRBV7-9 with TRBJ2-1; a weak D match, TRBD1 (6 bases). The CDR3 is made up of 15 amino acids. Germline-derived CDR1 and CDR2 are SEHNR and FQNEAQ (reference sequence). Trimming pared 5 bases from V and 0 bases from J, leaving 11 bases between. CDR3 in amino acids: CASSPRQVSYNEQFF. The CDR3 DNA follows: TGTGCCAGCAGCCCACGACAGGTCTCCTACAATGAGCAGTTCTTC.

This rearrangement joins TRBV28 to TRBJ2-2; TRBD1 aligns across 8 bases. The CDR3 spans 15 residues. After removal of 6 bases from V and 6 bases from J, the junction contained 9 bases not matched to a gene. Germline V lookup: CDR1 MDHEN, CDR2 SYDVKM. CDR3 in DNA: TGTGCCAGCAGCCACCGACAGGGGAGAGCCGGGGAGCTGTTTTTT. Translated, it gives CASSHRQGRAGELFF.